Sequencing of this T cell receptor beta chain was carried out in a study of CD8 T cells in ankylosing spondylitis. General study results and limits: Apparently characteristic of ankylosing spondylitis blood was a TCR beta motif (fewer than ten highly homologous variants).

TCRdb recomputed calls from the 5' RACE reads with MiXCR, one row per CDR3 protein. The sample carries roughly 90,000 distinct CDR3 sequences, about 9% recorded once. Details on this clonotype: Its antigen remains unidentified.

Specimen: blood, either unsorted or a sorted T cell fraction (not recorded which). This clonotype was obtained from a male donor with ankylosing spondylitis.

CDR3 sequence (DNA): TGCGCCAGCAGCGCACCCCCGGGACAGGGGTGGGAGACCCAGTACTTC. Translation: CASSAPPGQGWETQYF. The rearrangement joins TRBV5-1 to TRBJ2-5; 10 bases line up with TRBD1. CDR1 is SGHRS and CDR2 is YFSETQ in the germline V gene. J lost 5 bases, V lost 4 bases, and 11 bases had no gene match. The CDR3 covers 16 residues. Full variable domain (remainder filled in from reference TRBV5-1 and TRBJ2-5): KAGVTQTPRYLIKTRGQQVTLSCSPISGHRSVSWYQQTPGQGLQFLFEYFSETQRNKGNFPGRFSGRQFSNSRSEMNVSTLELGDSALYLCASSAPPGQGWETQYFGPGTRLLVL.